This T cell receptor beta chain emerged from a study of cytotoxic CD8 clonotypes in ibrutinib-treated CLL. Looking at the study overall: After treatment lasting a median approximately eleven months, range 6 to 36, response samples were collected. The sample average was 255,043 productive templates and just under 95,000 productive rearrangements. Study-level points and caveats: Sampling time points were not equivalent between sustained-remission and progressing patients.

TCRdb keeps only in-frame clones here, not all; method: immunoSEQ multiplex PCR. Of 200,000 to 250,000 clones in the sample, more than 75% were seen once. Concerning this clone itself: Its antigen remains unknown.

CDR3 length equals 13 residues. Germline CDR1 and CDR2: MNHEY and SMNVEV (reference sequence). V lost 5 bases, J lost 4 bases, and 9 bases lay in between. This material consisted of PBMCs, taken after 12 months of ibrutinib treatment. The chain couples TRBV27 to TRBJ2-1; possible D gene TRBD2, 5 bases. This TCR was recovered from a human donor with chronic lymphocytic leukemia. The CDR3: CASSPRGYNEQFF. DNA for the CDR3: TGTGCCAGCAGTCCACGGGGTTACAATGAGCAGTTCTTC.